These T cell receptor beta chains were read from a single sample in a study of early T cells in non-severe SARS-CoV-2 infection. TCRdb recomputed calls from the 5' RACE reads with MiXCR, one row per CDR3 protein. The repertoire includes some 45,000 distinct CDR3 sequences, roughly 7.3% of them detected once, and around 7.9% sits in the top ten. The sequencing input was whole blood. The receptors here all came from an adult who was a healthcare worker with PCR-confirmed SARS-CoV-2 infection or an uninfected control (not recorded which). The CDR3 runs from the conserved cysteine through the conserved F or W. D genes are given only for firm matches. The listing skips clone size in some rows; elsewhere it reads once, few, many or a size class.

D gene	J gene	clone size	V gene	CDR3 DNA	CDR3 protein
TRBD1	TRBJ1-5	few	TRBV7-2	TGTGCCAGCAGCCTAACAGGGGCCGAACAGCCCCAGCATTTT	CASSLTGAEQPQHF
.	TRBJ2-2	many	TRBV30	TGTGCCTGGAGATCCGGGTCCGGGGAGCTGTTTTTT	CAWRSGSGELFF
TRBD2	TRBJ2-1	many	TRBV30	TGTGCCTGGAGTGTAAGGGCGGGGGTTGAGCAGTTCTTC	CAWSVRAGVEQFF
TRBD1	TRBJ2-1	few	TRBV28	TGTGCCAGCAGTTGGGGACAGAGCTCCTACAATGAGCAGTTCTTC	CASSWGQSSYNEQFF
.	TRBJ2-4	few	TRBV27	TGTGCCAGCAGTTGGGACATAAAAAACATTCAGTACTTC	CASSWDIKNIQYF
.	TRBJ1-4	many	TRBV19	TGTGCCAGTAGTATCGTTTCGTTGAGGGAAAAACTGTTTTTT	CASSIVSLREKLFF
TRBD1	TRBJ2-5	few	TRBV12-3/TRBV12-4	TGTGCCAGCAGTCAGACAGGGGCAGAGACCCAGTACTTC	CASSQTGAETQYF
TRBD2	TRBJ2-5	many	TRBV12-3/TRBV12-4	TGTGCCAGCAGTTTAGCTAGCGGGGGGACGGAGCAAGAGACCCAGTACTTC	CASSLASGGTEQETQYF
.	TRBJ1-1	.	TRBV28	TGTGCCAGCAGTTTGTGGGAAAACACTGAAGCTTTCTTT	CASSLWENTEAFF
.	TRBJ2-2	many	TRBV6-2/TRBV6-3	TGTGCCAGCAGATTATCAAGCGAAGCCGGGGAGCTGTTTTTT	CASRLSSEAGELFF
TRBD2	TRBJ2-1	.	TRBV4-1	TGCGCCAGCTCCTCCCTAGCGGGGGGAACTGAGCAGTTCTTC	CASSSLAGGTEQFF
.	TRBJ1-2	.	TRBV2	TGTGCCAGCACCCCAGATTCGTATGGCTACACCTTC	CASTPDSYGYTF
.	TRBJ2-7	many	TRBV4-2	TGTGCCAGCAGTGAGGGGCCGAGATACGAGCAGTACTTC	CASSEGPRYEQYF
.	TRBJ1-5	many	TRBV20-1	TGCAGTGCTAAAACGGATTATAGCAATCAGCCCCAGCATTTT	CSAKTDYSNQPQHF
.	TRBJ1-6	few	TRBV4-3	TGCGCCAGCTGCCCAGGGGTGGGCAATTCACCCCTCCACTTT	CASCPGVGNSPLHF
.	TRBJ1-4	.	TRBV9	TGTGCCAGCAGCGTAGAAGCAGCTGGGTCAATTGATGAAAAACTGTTTTTT	CASSVEAAGSIDEKLFF
TRBD1	TRBJ2-7	few	TRBV15	TGTGCCACCAGCCAGGGGGCACCTTTCTACGAGCAGTACTTC	CATSQGAPFYEQYF
.	TRBJ1-6	many	TRBV7-2	TGTGCCAGCAGCTTAGTAGGAAATTCACCCCTCCACTTT	CASSLVGNSPLHF
TRBD1	TRBJ1-4	few	TRBV28	TGTGCCAGCAAGGACAGGCTCAGGGAAAAACTGTTTTTT	CASKDRLREKLFF
.	TRBJ1-1	.	TRBV4-2	TGTGCCAGCAGCCAAGGAGTGCCTAGGGGAGCTTTCTTT	CASSQGVPRGAFF
.	TRBJ1-2	many	TRBV6-2/TRBV6-3	TGTGCCAGCACTGAAGTCCGGGACTTTGTTCGCGGCTACACCTTC	CASTEVRDFVRGYTF
.	TRBJ2-3	.	TRBV7-9	TGTGCCAGCAGCCCGCTAGGGGCTACGCAGTATTTT	CASSPLGATQYF
.	TRBJ1-1	few	TRBV6-6	TGTGCCAGCAGTTACGAGACACAGAACACTGAAGCTTTCTTT	CASSYETQNTEAFF
.	TRBJ2-7	.	TRBV7-2	TGTGCCAGCAGCCCCGCGAGGTCCGGGGACGAGCAGTACTTC	CASSPARSGDEQYF
.	TRBJ2-7	few	TRBV6-2/TRBV6-3	TGTGCCAGCAGTTACGGCGGGACGATCAACGAGCAGTACTTC	CASSYGGTINEQYF
TRBD1	TRBJ2-7	many	TRBV15	TGTGCCACCAGCAGAGACTCCCGACAGGGGGTATACGAGCAGTACTTC	CATSRDSRQGVYEQYF
.	TRBJ1-2	few	TRBV19	TGTGCCAGTACCCCGGGACACGGAAGGATAGGCTACACCTTC	CASTPGHGRIGYTF
.	TRBJ1-4	.	TRBV20-1	TGCAGTGCCAAGCCGAACATCGGGGGCGGCGAAAAACTGTTCTTT	CSAKPNIGGGEKLFF
.	TRBJ2-2	few	TRBV28	TGTGCCAGCAGTTTATTGCGGGGTAACACCGGGGAGCTGTTTTTT	CASSLLRGNTGELFF
TRBD2	TRBJ2-3	.	TRBV29-1	TGCAGCGGGACGGGGACTAGCGGTAGCACAGATACGCAGTATTTT	CSGTGTSGSTDTQYF
TRBD2	TRBJ2-7	.	TRBV7-2	TGTGCCAGCAGCTCCACCCCGGGGGGCTCCTACGAGCAGTACTTC	CASSSTPGGSYEQYF
TRBD1	TRBJ1-5	few	TRBV27	TGTGCCAGCCGGGGACAGGGCGGCGATCAGCCCCAGCATTTT	CASRGQGGDQPQHF
.	TRBJ2-7	many	TRBV5-1	TGCGCCAGCAGCTTTTTGTTCGACGAGCAGTACTTC	CASSFLFDEQYF
TRBD1	TRBJ1-1	.	TRBV12-3/TRBV12-4	TGTGCCAGCAGGGAACGGGACAGGGTCGGCATTGAAGCTTTCTTT	CASRERDRVGIEAFF
TRBD2	TRBJ2-1	few	TRBV4-3	TGCGCCAGCAGCCAAGAAGGGACTAGCGGCAATGAGCAGTTCTTC	CASSQEGTSGNEQFF
.	TRBJ1-5	.	TRBV28	TGTGCCAGCAGTTTATGGGGAGCGGTCCCGGGGGGACAGCCCCAGCATTTT	CASSLWGAVPGGQPQHF
.	TRBJ2-3	many	TRBV24-1	TGTGCCACCAGTGATCGTATGTTCACAGATACGCAGTATTTT	CATSDRMFTDTQYF
.	TRBJ2-6	many	TRBV11-3	TGTGCCAGCAGTAAGACAGGCTCTGGGGCCAACGTCCTGACTTTC	CASSKTGSGANVLTF
TRBD1	TRBJ2-1	many	TRBV20-1	TGCAGTGTTGTTAACAGGGGAATCTCCTACAATGAGCAGTTCTTC	CSVVNRGISYNEQFF
TRBD1	TRBJ2-7	few	TRBV19	TGTGCCAGTAGTGTACAGGGGGCTGTCAACGAGCAGTACTTC	CASSVQGAVNEQYF
.	TRBJ1-5	few	TRBV4-1	TGCGCCAGCAGCCAAGAGATAAGGAGGGAGCCCCAGCATTTT	CASSQEIRREPQHF
TRBD1	TRBJ1-3	.	TRBV30	TGTGCCGGGACAGGGGGCTCGAGGAGAAACACCATATATTTT	CAGTGGSRRNTIYF
.	TRBJ2-7	few	TRBV28	TGTGCCAGCAGGGGCGGGGGCACCCCCTACGAGCAGTACTTC	CASRGGGTPYEQYF
.	TRBJ2-2	many	TRBV29-1	TGCAGCGTTGCCAGGGGAGGCACCGGGGAGCTGTTTTTT	CSVARGGTGELFF
.	TRBJ2-3	.	TRBV7-9	TGTGCCAGCAGCGAGCGCGATACGCAGTATTTT	CASSERDTQYF
.	TRBJ2-2	many	TRBV24-1	TGTGCCACCAGTGATCCCGGACAGAACACCGGGGAGCTGTTTTTT	CATSDPGQNTGELFF
.	TRBJ1-4	many	TRBV7-2	TGTGCCAGCAGAGGGGGTAGGACCATCGGAAAACTGTTTTTT	CASRGGRTIGKLFF
TRBD2	TRBJ2-5	many	TRBV19	TGTGCCAGTACGAGCGGGGGACTCCAAGAGACCCAGTACTTC	CASTSGGLQETQYF
.	TRBJ2-5	few	TRBV6-2/TRBV6-3	TGTGCCAGCAAGGAACTGCAAGAGACCCAGTACTTC	CASKELQETQYF
TRBD2	TRBJ2-3	many	TRBV7-2	TGTGCCAGCAGCAAGAATCTAGCGGGGGGAGCTGATACGCAGTATTTT	CASSKNLAGGADTQYF
.	TRBJ1-1	few	TRBV12-3/TRBV12-4	TGTGCCAGCAACACGAACACTGAAGCTTTCTTT	CASNTNTEAFF
.	TRBJ2-7	many	TRBV4-3	TGCGCCAGCAGCCAAGGGCCAGGGGACCTCTCCTACGAGCAGTACTTC	CASSQGPGDLSYEQYF
.	TRBJ2-3	.	TRBV12-3/TRBV12-4	TGTGCCAGCAGTTTTAAGGGGTTTGATACGCAGTATTTT	CASSFKGFDTQYF
.	TRBJ1-4	few	TRBV4-1	TGCGCCAGCAGCCCCTTAGGAGGCCAAAAACTGTTTTTT	CASSPLGGQKLFF
.	TRBJ2-6	.	TRBV20-1	TGCAGTGCTAGTCCAGGGTCTGGGGCCAACGTCCTGACTTTC	CSASPGSGANVLTF
.	TRBJ2-5	few	TRBV20-1	TGCAGTGCTAGAGATCCACAGTTAGAGACCCAGTACTTC	CSARDPQLETQYF
.	TRBJ1-1	.	TRBV7-2	TGTGCCAGCAGCTTAGTAAGGGCCCTGAGGAACACTGAAGCTTTCTTT	CASSLVRALRNTEAFF